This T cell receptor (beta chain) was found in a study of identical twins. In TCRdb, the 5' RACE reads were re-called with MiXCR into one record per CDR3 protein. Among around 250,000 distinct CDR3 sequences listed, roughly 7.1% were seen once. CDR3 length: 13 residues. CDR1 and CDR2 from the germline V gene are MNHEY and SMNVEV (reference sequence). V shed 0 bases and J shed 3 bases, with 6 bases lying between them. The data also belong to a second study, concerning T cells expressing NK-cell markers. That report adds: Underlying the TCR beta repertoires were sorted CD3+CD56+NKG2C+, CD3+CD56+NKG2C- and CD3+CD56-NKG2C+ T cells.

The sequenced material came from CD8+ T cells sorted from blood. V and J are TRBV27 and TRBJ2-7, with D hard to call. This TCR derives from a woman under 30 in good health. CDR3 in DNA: TGTGCCAGCAGTTTATCCCCCGACTACGAGCAGTACTTC. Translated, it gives CASSLSPDYEQYF.